What follows are 12 T cell receptor beta chains derived from one specimen sequenced in a study of CD8+ T cells in alopecia areata. As the sequencing template, cDNA was produced by extracting RNA and reverse transcribing it. Method: immunoSEQ multiplex PCR; TCRdb's copy keeps in-frame clones and lacks some. The table has tens of thousands of clones, approximately 60% seen once. The starting material was CD8+ T cells sorted from blood, obtained at week 0. These receptors were collected from a human donor with alopecia areata.

V is TRBV29-1 and J is TRBJ1-5; D is uncertain. The germline CDR1 and CDR2 sequences are SQVTM and ANQGSEA. V dropped 7 bases and J dropped 0 bases, with 19 bases sitting between them. CDR3 length: 16 residues. The CDR3, as DNA: TGCAGCGCCAATGGGTTCGAGGGTTATAGCAATCAGCCCCAGCATTTT. Translation: CSANGFEGYSNQPQHF.

J is TRBJ1-2 and V is TRBV7-9, with 12 bases identical to TRBD1. Germline V gene sequence: CDR1 SEHNR, CDR2 FQNEAQ (reference sequence). The length of the CDR3 is 15 residues. V shed 5 bases and J 4 bases; nucleotides not matched to a gene: 5. The CDR3 bases are TGTGCCAGCAGCCAGGGACAGGGGGCGACCTATGGCTACACCTTC. As protein: CASSQGQGATYGYTF.

This clone was seen a handful of times. The chain links TRBV29-1 to TRBJ1-1; D uncertain. This CDR3 has 14 amino acids. The germline V gene has CDR1 SQVTM and CDR2 ANQGSEA. V lost 3 bases and J 0 bases, leaving 11 bases between the germline ends. The CDR3 DNA sequence: TGCAGCGTTGATTTCGCACCTTTGAACACTGAAGCTTTCTTT. It encodes CSVDFAPLNTEAFF.

The rearrangement joins TRBV11-1 to TRBJ2-7, with D unresolved. The CDR3 has 15 residues. Germline V lookup: CDR1 SGHAT, CDR2 FQDESV (reference sequence). The V and J ends lost 1 base and 0 bases respectively, with 10 bases between them. The DNA of the CDR3 is TGTGCCAGCAGCTTAGACTACAGTTCCTCCTACGAGCAGTACTTC. Its protein is CASSLDYSSSYEQYF.

Of note for this clone: One junction end does not reproduce the germline sequence, and a read error may be involved. The chain has TRBV11-2 and TRBJ1-2; D not certain. Germline lookup yields CDR1 SGHAT and CDR2 FQNNGV. CDR3 length: 15 amino acids. The CDR3 sequence is CASTLDPGTNYGYTF. Written as DNA, the CDR3 is TGTGCCAGCACCTTAGATCCGGGGACTAACTATGGCTACACCTTC.

The sample holds one count of this clone. This sequence joins TRBV4-3 and TRBJ1-1; D is unresolved. Germline assignment: CDR1 LGHNA and CDR2 YSLEER. Trimming removed 1 base at V and 0 bases at J, with 6 bases between. This CDR3 contains 14 residues. The CDR3 region is CASSQGVVNTEAFF. The CDR3 DNA sequence: TGCGCCAGCAGCCAAGGGGTCGTGAACACTGAAGCTTTCTTT.

The CDR3 reads CAISEGGAEQYF. The DNA of the CDR3 is TGTGCCATCAGTGAGGGGGGGGCCGAGCAGTACTTC. The chain joins TRBV10-3 to TRBJ2-7; possible D gene TRBD2, 7 bases. V lost 2 bases, J lost 6 bases, and 8 bases lay in between. CDR1 and CDR2 (germline): ENHRY, SYGVKD. This CDR3 has 12 residues.

This clone was observed a single time. V is TRBV6-1 and J is TRBJ1-2; no reliable D call. Germline V gene data show CDR1 as MNHNS and CDR2 as SASEGT. The CDR3 runs to 15 residues. V lost 2 bases and J lost 5, with 15 bases in between. The CDR3 protein is CASSERSPAPYGYTF. CDR3 nucleotides: TGTGCCAGCAGTGAAAGGAGTCCTGCTCCGTATGGCTACACCTTC.

The J gene is TRBJ2-7, the V gene TRBV9; D unresolved. Germline assignment: CDR1 SGDLS and CDR2 YYNGEE. The germline V and J ends were trimmed by 0 bases and 0 bases, with 10 bases remaining between them. The CDR3 consists of 15 residues. In DNA, the CDR3 is TGTGCCAGCAGCGTAGAGGCAGCTACCTCCTACGAGCAGTACTTC. Amino acids: CASSVEAATSYEQYF.

The chain links TRBV7-9 to TRBJ2-3; 12 positions match TRBD2. In germline, CDR1 is SEHNR, CDR2 FQNEAQ (reference sequence). Germline trimming cut 4 bases from V and 3 bases from J; bases unmatched to any gene: 5. This CDR3 comprises 16 residues. Here the CDR3 reads CASSSRLAGDTDTQYF. The CDR3 DNA sequence: TGTGCCAGCAGCTCCCGACTAGCGGGAGATACAGATACGCAGTATTTT. Complete variable domain (other parts from reference TRBV7-9 and TRBJ2-3): DTGVSQNPRHKITKRGQNVTFRCDPISEHNRLYWYRQTLGQGPEFLTYFQNEAQLEKSRLLSDRFSAERPKGSFSTLEIQRTEQGDSAMYLCASSSRLAGDTDTQYFGPGTRLTVL.

This clone has more than one count but fewer than ten. The rearrangement uses TRBV6-4 and TRBJ1-1; TRBD1 matches at 9 bases. Germline trimming cut 5 bases from V and 8 bases from J; bases unmatched to any gene: 9. The germline V gene has CDR1 MRHNA and CDR2 SNTAGT. The CDR3 runs to 14 residues. This CDR3 reads CASSQGTGNSEAFF. In nucleotides, the CDR3 is TGTGCCAGCAGTCAGGGGACAGGGAATTCAGAAGCTTTCTTT.

The chain uses TRBV27 and TRBJ2-7, with no clear D. Trimming removed 8 bases from V and 2 bases from J, with 16 bases in between. The CDR3 length is 14 residues. Germline-derived CDR1 and CDR2 are MNHEY and SMNVEV (reference sequence). The CDR3 coding sequence is TGTGCCAGCCGACTTTTGGCAGGCCCCTACGAGCAGTACTTC. Its protein is CASRLLAGPYEQYF.